The rows below give T cell receptor beta chains drawn from one sample of a study of blood T cells in healthy people across ages. From the 5' RACE reads, TCRdb called clonotypes with MiXCR, one entry per CDR3 protein. The table includes about 640,000 distinct CDR3 sequences, 40% to 50% detected once. What was sequenced was blood. The receptors were gathered from a man of 80 years or more in good health. Each CDR3 is given with its conserved first and last residue. A D gene is named only where the DNA matches it firmly. Clone size is not always given. Where it is, it says once, few, many or a class for expanded clones.

d_gene	v_gene	abundance	j_gene	CDR3nt	CDR3aa
TRBD2	TRBV20-1	-	TRBJ2-1	TGCAGTGCGGCGGGAGACTTAGCAAATGAGCAGTTCTTC	CSAAGDLANEQFF
-	TRBV3-1	-	TRBJ2-7	TGTGCCAGCAGCCATGGCAGTGTGCACTACGAGCAGTACTTC	CASSHGSVHYEQYF
TRBD1	TRBV7-2	-	TRBJ1-1	TGTGCCAGCAGCTTAGGGGGGCCGGGACAGGGGGTTATGAACACTGAAGCTTTCTTT	CASSLGGPGQGVMNTEAFF
-	TRBV7-2	many	TRBJ2-3	TGTGCCAGCAGCTTAGCTGGGGGAGATACGCAGTATTTT	CASSLAGGDTQYF
TRBD1	TRBV29-1	few	TRBJ2-1	TGCAGCGTTGACGGGACAGGGGGTGGCAATGAGCAGTTCTTC	CSVDGTGGGNEQFF
TRBD2	TRBV18	few	TRBJ2-1	TGTGCCAGCTCAGCGGGACTAGCGGGAGTGAATGAGCAGTTCTTC	CASSAGLAGVNEQFF
TRBD2	TRBV11-2	-	TRBJ2-7	TGTGCCAGCAGCCCCCCCGGGACTAGAGGGTACGAGCAGTACTTC	CASSPPGTRGYEQYF
-	TRBV9	-	TRBJ2-1	TGTGCCAGCAGCGATCCTTTTGGAGGAGTTGAAAATGAGCAGTTCTTC	CASSDPFGGVENEQFF
-	TRBV6-2/TRBV6-3	-	TRBJ1-2	TGTGCCACTACGGACGAGTCGGATGGCTACACCTTC	CATTDESDGYTF
-	TRBV7-3	few	TRBJ2-5	TGTGCCAGCAACCCCACAGGGATGAGTCAAGAGACCCAGTACTTC	CASNPTGMSQETQYF
-	TRBV12-3/TRBV12-4	-	TRBJ2-3	TGTGCCAGCAGCCCAGTGAGGGATGCAGATACGCTGTATTTT	CASSPVRDADTLYF
-	TRBV7-9	-	TRBJ1-1	TGTGCCAGCATCGAACAGGGTGGAACTGAAGCTTTCTTT	CASIEQGGTEAFF
-	TRBV27	few	TRBJ2-1	TGTGCCAGCACCTACTTAGCTAGTCAAGGGGAGCAGTTCTTC	CASTYLASQGEQFF
TRBD1	TRBV2	few	TRBJ1-5	TGTGCCAGCAGTGTCAACAGGGGGCTGAATCAGCCCCAGCATTTT	CASSVNRGLNQPQHF
-	TRBV5-1	once	TRBJ1-6	TGCGCCAGCAGCTTGGGACAAGAACATTCACCCCCCCACTTT	CASSLGQEHSPPHF
-	TRBV29-1	-	TRBJ1-2	TGCAGCGCCGAAAGGAGGGCTGGAGGCTACACCTTC	CSAERRAGGYTF
TRBD2	TRBV20-1	-	TRBJ2-5	TGCAGCTACCCAAAGACTAGCGGGAGGGGCGGAGAGACCCAGTACTTC	CSYPKTSGRGGETQYF
TRBD2	TRBV20-1	-	TRBJ2-2	TGCAGTGCTAGAGACGGACTAGCGGGAGGTCTGACCGGGGAGCTGTTTTTT	CSARDGLAGGLTGELFF
-	TRBV4-1	many	TRBJ2-5	TGCGCCAGCAGCCATATTCCGCAACGGCCAGGGACCCAGTACTTC	CASSHIPQRPGTQYF
-	TRBV3-1	-	TRBJ1-5	TGTGCCAGCAGCCAGGCTTATAGCAATCAGCCCCAGCATTTT	CASSQAYSNQPQHF
-	TRBV28	-	TRBJ1-2	TGTGCCAGCAGTCCAAACATGCGGGGCTACACCTTC	CASSPNMRGYTF
-	TRBV29-1	-	TRBJ1-1	TGCAGCGTTGACCAATTACAGGGTTTGAAGAACACTGAAGCTTTCTTT	CSVDQLQGLKNTEAFF
-	TRBV4-2	few	TRBJ2-7	TGTGCCAGCAGGCCGAGGCAGGGTGGAGCCTACGAGCAGTACTTC	CASRPRQGGAYEQYF
-	TRBV6-5	-	TRBJ1-2	TGTGCCAGCAGTTACTCCTTGACTGGGGCGGGAGGCTACACCTTC	CASSYSLTGAGGYTF
-	TRBV5-1	few	TRBJ2-7	TGCGCCAGCAGCTCAGGAGGGAGAGACGAGCAGTACTTC	CASSSGGRDEQYF
-	TRBV28	-	TRBJ2-1	TGTGCCAGCAGTTCCTACAGGGCAGGTGAGCAGTTCTTC	CASSSYRAGEQFF
-	TRBV9	few	TRBJ1-1	TGTGCCAGCAGCGCCTCCGGGGGGGGTGACACTGAAGCTTTCTTT	CASSASGGGDTEAFF
-	TRBV7-9	-	TRBJ1-2	TGTGCCAGCAGCTTATTTGAGCCCAACTATGGCTACACCTTC	CASSLFEPNYGYTF
-	TRBV12-3/TRBV12-4	-	TRBJ2-7	TGTGCCAGCAGCCCCCCTAGGAAAGCTCCCACTTCTTCCTACGAGCAGTACTTC	CASSPPRKAPTSSYEQYF
-	TRBV21-1	-	TRBJ2-3	TGTGCCAGCAGCAAAGCAGCCCCGGACGGAAGCACAGATACGCAGTATTTT	CASSKAAPDGSTDTQYF
TRBD2	TRBV6-2/TRBV6-3	once	TRBJ2-7	TGTGCCAGCAGTGCCAGAGCGGGGCAGCTGGATGAGCAGTACTTC	CASSARAGQLDEQYF